This T cell receptor (beta chain) was sequenced during a study of T cells in Graves' hyperthyroidism and ophthalmopathy. Overall study results and limits: Ophthalmopathy could be told apart from stable hyperthyroidism with a 13 V-J model.

TCR beta CDR3 regions were amplified from RNA. Carried out on the TCR CDR3, a first-round RT-PCR used the HTBI primer set. TCRdb re-analysed the multiplex PCR reads in MiXCR, keeping a single row per CDR3 protein. The repertoire holds 500,000 to 750,000 distinct CDR3 sequences, with 15% to 18% as singletons. The CDR3 runs 13 residues. Germline values: CDR1 SGHRS, CDR2 YFSETQ. Trimming took 2 bases from V and 7 from J, leaving 13 bases between them. Regarding this clonotype: Antigen: not known.

If no ophthalmopathy progression occurred within 18 months, Graves' hyperthyroidism was stable. Hyperthyroidism, newly diagnosed and lasting under 2 months, affected patients aged 18 to 65. This sequence joins TRBV5-1 and TRBJ2-7; unclear D gene. The origin of this receptor is a woman in her 30s with Graves' hyperthyroidism. Sequenced input: blood. The CDR3 DNA reads as TGCGCCAGCAGCTTCTCGGCTACGGGTGAGCAGTACTTC. Translating it yields CASSFSATGEQYF. The whole variable domain, filled in from reference TRBV5-1 and TRBJ2-7, reads KAGVTQTPRYLIKTRGQQVTLSCSPISGHRSVSWYQQTPGQGLQFLFEYFSETQRNKGNFPGRFSGRQFSNSRSEMNVSTLELGDSALYLCASSFSATGEQYFGPGTRLTVT.